Listed here are 15 T cell receptor beta chains from one sample, sequenced in a study of blood T cell repertoires in COVID-19. The table came from immunoSEQ multiplex PCR; TCRdb's copy has only in-frame clones and leaves some out. The sample includes 200,000 to 300,000 clones, approximately 86% of them seen just once. The specimen sequenced was peripheral blood. The receptors were sampled from a woman in her sixties or seventies with COVID-19, enrolled during active disease.

The chain uses TRBV3-1 (or the pseudogene TRBV3-2) and TRBJ1-6; no clear D. V lost 1 base, J lost 7 bases, and 8 bases lay in between. The CDR3 has 14 residues. CDR1 is LGHDT and CDR2 is YNNKEL in the germline V gene (reference sequence). The CDR3 nucleotides are TGTGCCAGCAGCCAAGTCCCCCGGAATTCACCCCTCCACTTT. Its protein product is CASSQVPRNSPLHF.

This clone was observed a handful of times. J is TRBJ1-6 and V is TRBV30, with D tentatively TRBD1 (6 bases). Deletions cut 3 bases from V and 7 bases from J, with 10 bases between. The CDR3 loop spans 13 amino acids. In germline, CDR1 is GTSNPN, CDR2 SVGIG (reference sequence). This chain's CDR3 is CAWRQTGNSPLHF. The DNA of the CDR3 is TGTGCCTGGAGGCAAACAGGGAATTCACCCCTCCACTTT.

The genes are TRBV12-2 and TRBJ2-1; TRBD2 was called by the table and not checked on the DNA. TRBV12-2 counts as a pseudogene. The length of the CDR3 is 12 residues. CDR3 in amino acids: CASRFVRNEQFF. In DNA, the CDR3 is TGTGCAAGTCGCTTTGTTCGGAATGAGCAGTTCTTC.

The rearrangement uses TRBV28 and TRBJ1-2; D is ambiguous. There are 11 residues in the CDR3. V lost 10 bases to trimming and J lost 2 bases, with 8 bases between them. Germline loops: CDR1 MDHEN, CDR2 SYDVKM. DNA for the CDR3: TGTGCCACGGAGAGAAACTATGGCTACACCTTC. As protein: CATERNYGYTF.

CDR3 sequence: CASSTGSAGYEQYF. Written as DNA, the CDR3 is TGTGCCAGCAGTACCGGGAGCGCGGGTTACGAGCAGTACTTC. The rearrangement links TRBV9 to TRBJ2-7; weak D call: TRBD2 (6 bases). Trimming stripped 5 bases from V and 4 bases from J, with 16 bases between. Germline assignment: CDR1 SGDLS and CDR2 YYNGEE. This CDR3 is built from 14 residues. Based on the CDR3 plus reference TRBV9 and TRBJ2-7, the full variable domain is DSGVTQTPKHLITATGQRVTLRCSPRSGDLSVYWYQQSLDQGLQFLIQYYNGEERAKGNILERFSAQQFPDLHSELNLSSLELGDSALYFCASSTGSAGYEQYFGPGTRLTVT.

This sequence joins TRBV6-5 and TRBJ1-1, with 7 bases identical to TRBD1. The CDR3 totals 14 residues. Losses at the gene ends were 4 bases for V and 4 bases for J; bases not matched to a gene: 6. Germline CDR1 is MNHEY and CDR2 is SVGAGI. This CDR3 is CASSLNRGSTEAFF. CDR3 DNA: TGTGCCAGCAGTTTAAACAGGGGTAGCACTGAAGCTTTCTTT.

This clone has only one observation. The V and J genes are TRBV28 and TRBJ1-4; TRBD1 aligns across 10 bases. CDR1 and CDR2 from the germline V gene are MDHEN and SYDVKM. With V trimmed by 1 base and J by 3 bases, 8 bases remained unmatched. The CDR3 sequence is 18 residues long. The CDR3 region is CASSLLTGGGLSNEKLFF. In DNA form, the CDR3 reads TGTGCCAGCAGTTTATTGACAGGGGGCGGCCTTTCTAATGAAAAACTGTTTTTT.

This chain connects TRBV3-1 (or the pseudogene TRBV3-2) to TRBJ2-1; 8 bases fit TRBD2. Looked up from germline, CDR1 is LGHDT and CDR2 is YNNKEL (reference sequence). The trim removed 5 bases at V and 5 bases at J, leaving 8 bases unmatched. This CDR3 is built from 15 residues. In nucleotides, the CDR3 is TGTGCCAGCAGCAGAAGCGGGAGCCCCCACAATGAGCAGTTCTTC. Translating it yields CASSRSGSPHNEQFF.

V and J are TRBV30 and TRBJ1-2; unclear D gene. Trimming stripped 0 bases from V and 4 bases from J, with 9 bases between. The CDR3 sequence is 13 residues long. CDR1 GTSNPN and CDR2 SVGIG come from the germline V gene (reference sequence). The CDR3 protein is CAWSVRHLYGYTF. In DNA, the CDR3 is TGTGCCTGGAGTGTTAGACATCTCTATGGCTACACCTTC. The whole variable domain, remainder taken from reference TRBV30 and TRBJ1-2, is SQTIHQWPATLVQPVGSPLSLECTVEGTSNPNLYWYRQAAGRGLQLLFYSVGIGQISSEVPQNLSASRPQDRQFILSSKKLLLSDSGFYLCAWSVRHLYGYTFGSGTRLTVV.

This clone appeared a single time. This chain joins TRBV6-5 and TRBJ1-1; D unresolved. The V gene's germline CDR1 is MNHEY and CDR2 SVGAGI. Trimming cost V 6 bases and J 1 base, with 9 bases left between them. The CDR3 contains 13 residues. CDR3 coding DNA: TGTGCCAGCAGAAGGAGTTCGAACACTGAAGCTTTCTTT. Translated: CASRRSSNTEAFF.

The rearrangement uses TRBV5-1 and TRBJ2-6; no definite D call. Trimming took off 3 bases at V and 1 base at J, with 8 bases between the two ends. CDR3 length: 15 residues. Germline CDR1 SGHRS, CDR2 YFSETQ. The CDR3 sequence: CASSSQVSGANVLTF. The CDR3 nucleotides are TGCGCCAGCAGCTCGCAGGTTTCTGGGGCCAACGTCCTGACTTTC.

The chain links TRBV2 to TRBJ1-1; 9 bases agree with TRBD1. The V gene end was trimmed by 2 bases and the J gene end by 4 bases; junction bases not matched to a gene: 5. The CDR3 spans 15 residues. CDR1 SNHLY and CDR2 FYNNEI come from the germline V gene. Written as DNA, the CDR3 is TGTGCCAGCAGTGAAAGGTACAGGGGGCCCACTGAAGCTTTCTTT. It translates to CASSERYRGPTEAFF.

CDR3 in DNA: TGTGCCAGCAGCCGAACCACAGGGGCCGCCGATACCTCCTACGAGCAGTACTTC. As protein: CASSRTTGAADTSYEQYF. The V and J genes are TRBV3-1 (or the pseudogene TRBV3-2) and TRBJ2-7; 7 bases are a match to TRBD1. Germline values: CDR1 LGHDT, CDR2 YNNKEL (reference sequence). This CDR3 comprises 18 residues. The junction had 15 bases not matched to a gene; V was cut back by 4 bases and J by 0 bases.

This clone has only a few counts. CDR3 in amino acids: CASSPGTGPTYGYTF. CDR3 DNA sequence: TGTGCCAGCAGCCCAGGGACAGGGCCTACCTATGGCTACACCTTC. The chain carries TRBV9 and TRBJ1-2, with 9 bases aligning to TRBD1. This CDR3 spans 15 amino acids. V was clipped by 4 bases and J by 4 bases; unmatched bases: 8. CDR1 is SGDLS, CDR2 YYNGEE, per germline.

A single count supports this clone. The chain couples TRBV7-2 to TRBJ1-4; 10 bases match TRBD1. Germline loops: CDR1 SGHTA, CDR2 FQGNSA. This CDR3 has 13 amino acids. After removal of 10 bases from V and 5 bases from J, the junction contained 4 bases not matched to a gene. The CDR3 nucleotides are TGTGCCACCTCGACAGGGGGCAATGAAAAACTGTTTTTT. Its translation is CATSTGGNEKLFF.